The clone carrying this TCR beta chain was counted ten times or more. In germline, CDR1 is LNHNV, CDR2 YYDKDF (reference sequence). Deletions cut 0 bases from V and 4 bases from J, with 13 bases between. The CDR3 spans 15 residues. The sample is drawn from a study of T cells in Graves' hyperthyroidism and ophthalmopathy. RNA transcripts provided the source from which TCR beta CDR3 regions were amplified. TCR CDR3 regions were first amplified by RT-PCR with HTBI primers. One entry per CDR3 protein results from TCRdb running MiXCR on the multiplex PCR reads. The sample has about 360,000 distinct CDR3 sequences, 15% to 19% seen once.

Sequencing was done on a sample of blood. This sequence joins TRBV15 and TRBJ2-7; D perhaps matches TRBD1 (6 bases). The sequence came from a woman aged 18-35 years with Graves' hyperthyroidism that later progressed to Graves' ophthalmopathy. CDR3 in amino acids: CATSRDDLGTYEQYF. CDR3 sequence (DNA): TGTGCCACCAGCAGAGATGATCTAGGGACATACGAGCAGTACTTC.